This TCR beta chain appears in the sequencing data of a study of monozygotic twins with inflammatory bowel disease. With the 5' RACE reads reprocessed, TCRdb shows one record per CDR3 protein and no DNA. The table for this sample gives 300,000 to 350,000 distinct CDR3 sequences. The CDR3 is made up of 15 amino acids. The germline V gene encodes CDR1 SGHRS and CDR2 YFSETQ. Study findings and constraints: Patient repertoires may carry noise from differing immunosuppressive treatments. Healthy twins shared more clonotypes with others than IBD patients, most markedly active ones.

Every single donor had a roughly 2.7 ml blood sample drawn. Whole blood without T cell sorting served as the source of isolated total RNA. As for this clonotype: Its antigen remains unknown.

Source material: blood. The chain is built from TRBV5-1 and TRBJ2-1; TCRdb returns TRBD2, unconfirmable since there is no DNA. The source is a human donor with ulcerative colitis or Crohn's disease, or a healthy co-twin of an affected twin (not recorded which). The CDR3 spells CASSLVRPGRAEQFF.